What follows are 26 T cell receptor beta chains derived from one specimen sequenced in a study of PD-L1 blockade in urothelial cancer listed by TCRdb under 2017. Libraries were built with the immunoSEQ multiplex PCR assay. In its TCRdb copy, this immuneACCESS table keeps in-frame sequences only and misses some clones. Where compared with another copy, unresolved V genes explain less than half of these, and the others have no known cause. Present in this sample are around 27,000 clones, roughly 80% of which were seen just once. Approximately 2% of the sample is in the top ten clones. This material consisted of PBMCs, taken around atezolizumab (anti-PD-L1) treatment. The receptors were sampled from a man aged 45-60 years with urothelial cancer.

The chain uses TRBV9 and TRBJ2-1; 10 bases fit TRBD2. Germline V lookup: CDR1 SGDLS, CDR2 YYNGEE. Losses at the gene ends were 2 bases for V and 0 bases for J; bases not matched to a gene: 2. There are 16 residues in the CDR3. The CDR3 nucleotides read TGTGCCAGCAGCGTGGGACTAGCGAGCTCCTACAATGAGCAGTTCTTC. It is translated as CASSVGLASSYNEQFF.

This chain connects TRBV9 to TRBJ1-2; 9 bases are shared with TRBD1. This CDR3 is 15 amino acids long. J lost 5 bases, V lost 4 bases, and 9 bases had no gene match. Per the germline V gene, CDR1 is SGDLS and CDR2 is YYNGEE. CDR3 DNA sequence: TGTGCCAGCAGCCAAGATCCGACAGGGGGGTATGGCTACACCTTC. Its translation: CASSQDPTGGYGYTF.

This chain joins TRBV18 and TRBJ1-2; tentative D call: TRBD1 (6 bases). This CDR3 is 16 amino acids long. Germline V gene data show CDR1 as KGHSH and CDR2 as LQKENI. Trimming cost V 1 base and J 0 bases, with 12 bases left between them. CDR3 sequence reads: CASSPRTDLTNYGYTF. The CDR3 DNA sequence: TGTGCCAGCTCACCACGGACAGATCTTACTAACTATGGCTACACCTTC.

V is TRBV19 and J is TRBJ1-5; TRBD1 matches 7 bases. CDR1 and CDR2 (germline): LNHDA, SQIVND (reference sequence). The ends lost 3 bases at V and 0 bases at J; junction bases unmatched: 2. This CDR3 contains 15 residues. The CDR3 DNA reads as TGTGCCAGTAGTATTCAGGGGGTTAGCAATCAGCCCCAGCATTTT. Encoded protein: CASSIQGVSNQPQHF.

The V gene is TRBV6-5, the J gene TRBJ2-2, with 7 bases identical to TRBD2. The CDR3 runs 14 residues. V lost 8 bases and J lost 2; bases outside the gene matches: 5. CDR1 and CDR2 (germline): MNHEY, SVGAGI. The CDR3 DNA is TGTGCCAGCGGGGGAGCGGGAAACACCGGGGAGCTGTTTTTT. This translates into CASGGAGNTGELFF.

The chain recombines TRBV7-9 with TRBJ1-2, with 9 bases identical to TRBD1. With 6 bases clipped from V and 8 bases from J, the junction kept 13 bases outside the gene matches. Germline assignment: CDR1 SEHNR and CDR2 FQNEAQ (reference sequence). The CDR3 is made up of 15 amino acids. CDR3 amino acids: CASRTTDRGWRGYTF. In DNA, the CDR3 is TGTGCCAGCAGAACGACGGACAGGGGATGGAGAGGCTACACCTTC.

The table lists this clone with a count of one. V is TRBV5-1 and J is TRBJ1-2; weak D call: TRBD1 (5 bases). Germline values: CDR1 SGHRS, CDR2 YFSETQ. This CDR3 is built from 14 residues. V gave up 5 bases and J gave up 3 bases, with 14 bases separating them. The CDR3 region is CASRSQGLDYGYTF. As DNA, the CDR3 is TGCGCCAGCAGATCTCAGGGTCTCGACTATGGCTACACCTTC.

This clone turned up a few times. V is TRBV14 and J is TRBJ2-7; 8 bases are a match to TRBD1. The CDR3 is 14 residues long. The germline gives CDR1 SGHDN, CDR2 FVKESK. J gave up 2 bases and V 8 bases, and 8 bases lay outside the gene matches. Here the CDR3 reads CASQRDRRTYEQYF. The CDR3 bases are TGTGCCAGCCAACGGGACAGGCGAACCTACGAGCAGTACTTC. The full variable domain, its missing parts supplied by reference TRBV14 and TRBJ2-7, is EAGVTQFPSHSVIEKGQTVTLRCDPISGHDNLYWYRRVMGKEIKFLLHFVKESKQDESGMPNNRFLAERTGGTYSTLKVQPAELEDSGVYFCASQRDRRTYEQYFGPGTRLTVT.

The chain carries TRBV9 and TRBJ2-1; 9 bases fit TRBD2. The V gene end was trimmed by 0 bases and the J gene end by 5 bases; junction bases not matched to a gene: 6. In germline, CDR1 is SGDLS, CDR2 YYNGEE. The CDR3 runs 16 residues. In DNA form, the CDR3 reads TGTGCCAGCAGCGTAGAACTAGCGGGCCAACACAATGAGCAGTTCTTC. Its protein product is CASSVELAGQHNEQFF.

The rearrangement links TRBV6-5 to TRBJ1-2, with TRBD1 matching over 8 bases. Germline CDR1 reads MNHEY; CDR2 reads SVGAGI. The CDR3 totals 12 residues. The V gene end was trimmed by 5 bases and the J gene end by 8 bases; junction bases not matched to a gene: 4. CDR3 sequence reads: CASSQGARGYTF. The CDR3, as DNA: TGTGCCAGCAGTCAGGGGGCTCGAGGCTACACCTTC.

The rearrangement links TRBV6-6 to TRBJ1-1; D is possibly TRBD1 (5 bases). Trimming removed 6 bases at V and 1 base at J, with 6 bases between. The germline gives CDR1 MNHNY, CDR2 SVGAGI (reference sequence). This CDR3 has 12 residues. The CDR3 loop reads CASSTGNTEAFF. The CDR3, as DNA: TGTGCCAGCAGCACAGGGAACACTGAAGCTTTCTTT.

The chain is built from TRBV7-8 and TRBJ1-1; maybe TRBD1 (6 bases). The CDR3 loop spans 14 amino acids. The germline V and J ends were trimmed by 7 bases and 5 bases, with 17 bases remaining between them. Germline V gives CDR1 SGHVS, CDR2 FQNEAQ. This chain's CDR3 is CASKIGGGGTEAFF. CDR3 DNA: TGTGCCAGCAAAATCGGAGGGGGGGGAACTGAAGCTTTCTTT.

The V call is TRBV4-1, the J call TRBJ2-5, with D perhaps matching TRBD2 (6 bases). The CDR3 is made up of 14 amino acids. V was shortened by 5 bases and J by 1 base, with 11 bases between the two germline ends. Per germline, CDR1 MGHRA and CDR2 YSYEKL. The CDR3 nucleotides are TGCGCCAGCAGCACCACGGGGGTCCAAGAGACCCAGTACTTC. Residues: CASSTTGVQETQYF.

This chain links TRBV25-1 with TRBJ1-2; D unresolved. CDR1 MGHDK and CDR2 SYGVNS come from the germline V gene. The CDR3 extends over 13 amino acids. Trimming pared 2 bases from V and 4 bases from J, leaving 8 bases between. This CDR3 reads CASSETGLYGYTF. For the CDR3, the DNA is TGTGCCAGCAGTGAAACTGGACTCTATGGCTACACCTTC.

This clone was picked up a small number of times. In DNA form, the CDR3 reads TGTGCCAGCAGAGGACAGAGGTACACCGGGGAGCTGTTTTTT. Translated: CASRGQRYTGELFF. V usage is TRBV2 and J usage is TRBJ2-2, with D perhaps matching TRBD1 (6 bases). V lost 6 bases and J lost 3, with 11 bases in between. There are 14 residues in the CDR3. Per the germline V gene, CDR1 is SNHLY and CDR2 is FYNNEI.

V is TRBV6-1 and J is TRBJ2-3, with 7 bases fitting TRBD1. After removal of 7 bases from V and 3 bases from J, the junction contained 10 bases not matched to a gene. CDR3 length: 15 amino acids. Germline V gene data show CDR1 as MNHNS and CDR2 as SASEGT. This chain's CDR3 is CASILWDRLTDTQYF. The CDR3 DNA reads as TGTGCCAGCATCCTATGGGACAGACTTACAGATACGCAGTATTTT.

The V gene is TRBV15, the J gene TRBJ2-1; 15 nucleotides agree with TRBD2. From germline, CDR1 is LNHNV and CDR2 YYDKDF (reference sequence). Trimming took 5 bases from V and 8 from J; bases not matched to a gene: 4. The CDR3 has 15 amino acids. CDR3 amino acids: CATSGWTSGGDEQFF. In DNA form, the CDR3 reads TGTGCCACCAGCGGATGGACTAGCGGGGGGGATGAGCAGTTCTTC. Full variable domain (missing parts from reference TRBV15 and TRBJ2-1): DAMVIQNPRYQVTQFGKPVTLSCSQTLNHNVMYWYQQKSSQAPKLLFHYYDKDFNNEADTPDNFQSRRPNTSFCFLDIRSPGLGDTAMYLCATSGWTSGGDEQFFGPGTRLTVL.

V gene TRBV2 combines with J gene TRBJ2-2; D is perhaps TRBD1 (6 bases). CDR1 is SNHLY and CDR2 is FYNNEI in the germline V gene. Trimming removed 1 base at V and 4 bases at J, with 7 bases between. The CDR3 totals 14 residues. The DNA of the CDR3 is TGTGCCAGCAGTGAAGAACAGGGCACCGGGGAGCTGTTTTTT. Its translation: CASSEEQGTGELFF.

This chain connects TRBV30 to TRBJ1-1, with D possibly being TRBD1 (6 bases). The V gene's germline CDR1 is GTSNPN and CDR2 SVGIG (reference sequence). CDR3 length equals 13 residues. Trimming took 6 bases from V and 0 from J, leaving 11 bases between them. The CDR3 bases are TGTGCCTGCTACGGGACATTGAACACTGAAGCTTTCTTT. The encoded protein is CACYGTLNTEAFF.

This clone occurred once. This chain links TRBV6-5 with TRBJ1-1, with 10 bases fitting TRBD1. Germline CDR1 reads MNHEY; CDR2 reads SVGAGI. The V gene end was trimmed by 5 bases and the J gene end by 4 bases; junction bases not matched to a gene: 7. There are 15 residues in the CDR3. CDR3 in DNA: TGTGCCAGCAGTGTGGACAGGGGGGTTGGCACTGAAGCTTTCTTT. Protein sequence: CASSVDRGVGTEAFF.

The genes are TRBV11-3 and TRBJ1-5, with 8 bases matching TRBD1. This CDR3 is 16 amino acids long. Per germline, CDR1 SGHNT and CDR2 YENEEA. Trimming cost V 3 bases and J 3 bases; bases outside gene matches: 7. The CDR3 sequence: CASSFPQGAPNQPQHF. The CDR3, as DNA: TGTGCCAGCAGCTTTCCTCAGGGGGCGCCCAATCAGCCCCAGCATTTT.

The gene calls are TRBV9 and TRBJ2-3; 9 nucleotides align to TRBD2. The CDR3 has 17 residues. V dropped 4 bases and J dropped 3; count of bases not matched to a gene: 12. CDR1 is SGDLS and CDR2 is YYNGEE in the germline V gene. The CDR3 sequence is CASSTGGGLAGTDTQYF. CDR3 nucleotides: TGTGCCAGCAGCACCGGAGGGGGGCTAGCGGGGACAGATACGCAGTATTTT.

The chain recombines TRBV5-4 with TRBJ2-1; D may be TRBD2 (7 bases). V dropped 4 bases and J dropped 5 bases, with 16 bases sitting between them. CDR3 length: 15 residues. Germline V gene data show CDR1 as SGHNT and CDR2 as YYREEE (reference sequence). The CDR3 nucleotides are TGTGCCAGCAGCCTGAGGGGGAGGGTTAACAATGAGCAGTTCTTC. It encodes CASSLRGRVNNEQFF.

The rearrangement joins TRBV25-1 to TRBJ1-2; perhaps TRBD1 as D (5 bases). V was shortened by 6 bases and J by 0 bases, with 8 bases between the two germline ends. This CDR3 has 13 amino acids. Per the germline V gene, CDR1 is MGHDK and CDR2 is SYGVNS. Here the CDR3 reads CASRDTSNYGYTF. CDR3 in DNA: TGTGCCAGCAGGGACACCTCTAACTATGGCTACACCTTC.

This rearrangement joins TRBV5-1 to TRBJ2-3, with a tentative D call TRBD1 (5 bases). V lost 5 bases, J lost 2 bases, and 12 bases lay in between. Germline CDR1 SGHRS, CDR2 YFSETQ. The CDR3 is made up of 14 amino acids. Here the CDR3 DNA reads TGCGCCAGCAGGGTTATGGACATCACAGATACGCAGTATTTT. Protein sequence: CASRVMDITDTQYF.

This sequence joins TRBV5-6 and TRBJ1-4; D perhaps matches TRBD1 (5 bases). V was trimmed by 0 bases and J by 5 bases, leaving 11 bases between them. The CDR3 is 15 amino acids. Per the germline V gene, CDR1 is SGHDT and CDR2 is YYEEEE. The CDR3 protein is CASSLAAGRNEKLFF. The CDR3 nucleotides read TGTGCCAGCAGCTTGGCCGCAGGGAGGAATGAAAAACTGTTTTTT.